What follows describes a single T cell receptor beta chain. This clonotype was seen only a few times. Its antigen has not been determined. There are no base qualities to consult, and no much larger clone falls within one base. The sample comes from a study of T cells after yellow fever vaccination (dated by TCRdb to between 2018 and 2021). About the study as a whole: Libraries from fractions with low cell numbers were prepared with the SMART-Seq v4 Ultra Low Input RNA kit. To track T-cell clones before and after primary and booster YFV17D yellow fever vaccination, bulk TCR alpha and beta repertoires were sequenced longitudinally. The cohort comprised two healthy male donors, one aged 18 to 30 and one aged 30 to 39 years. Blood was collected at multiple timepoints before and after primary and secondary immunization, and bulk PBMC replicates and cell subsets were isolated.

Broader findings and caveats from the paper: Because the study included only a couple of donors, the extent to which the findings can be generalized is limited. Because abundant contaminating clonotypes from the bulk population could be contained in FACS-sorted repertoires, computational filtering was required. The secondary T-cell response was found to be weaker but faster than the primary response, with a peak reached on day 5 rather than on day 15. A small fraction of clonotypes showed up in both the CD4 and CD8 compartments, probably as a result of convergent recombination. After the booster, most of the clones that had expanded following primary vaccination were detected again (roughly 96% of CD4 and around 88% of CD8), which suggests that memory was broadly maintained.

This specimen's treatment or condition label, per the study, means: live attenuated yellow fever vaccine strain. At each blood-draw timepoint, two biological replicates of bulk PBMCs were obtained. A standard Ficoll-Paque protocol was used to isolate PBMCs from peripheral blood. RNA was extracted with TriZol from bulk PBMCs, CD4 and CD8 fractions, and dextramer-positive and dextramer-negative fractions. The junction shows trimming of 0 bases on V and 4 bases on J, plus 16 bases between the germline ends. The germline V gene supplies CDR1 SGHVS and CDR2 FNYEAQ. Including the terminal cysteine and phenylalanine, the CDR3 comprises 17 residues. The CDR3 DNA has 51 bases and is translated from base 1. TCR cDNA was made using 5'RACE template switching, a step that added a universal primer site and unique molecular identifiers. Priming of cDNA synthesis was performed from both the TCR alpha and TCR beta constant segments. Library amplification involved two PCR steps, and the second step added sample barcodes and sequencing adapters. Sequencing of libraries was performed on Illumina HiSeq 2500 (2x100 bp) or NovaSeq (2x150 bp). The source study handled its data this way. MIGEC was used to demultiplex reads and collapse the reads into UMI consensus sequences, and MiXCR was used for V(D)J alignment. Using edgeR on replicate PBMC samples, clonotypes were called vaccine-responding if FDR was below 0.01 and the log2 fold change was above 5 up to day 15. Each bulk clonotype received a CD4 or CD8 identity based on whether the sequenced CD4 or CD8 repertoire contained that clonotype at higher abundance. Using fastp at Q25 and MiXCR, TCRdb reprocessed the public reads and kept productive beta chains. Each entry is one CDR3 protein sequence, shown with its most common DNA and genes. TCRdb's processing, not the authors' own work, is the source of the V and J calls. The sample records 450,000 to 650,000 distinct CDR3 sequences, approximately 12% of which are singletons. The ten biggest clones cover around 15% of the sample.

The sequence came from a young man who received the YFV17D yellow fever vaccine. This specimen was PBMCs, taken on the day of the yellow fever booster vaccination. The V and J segments used are TRBV7-6 and TRBJ2-1; a tentative D match to TRBD1 spans 6 bases. The CDR3 loop reads CASSLALGGPLYNEQFF. The DNA reads TGTGCCAGCAGCTTAGCGCTAGGGGGACCTCTATACAATGAGCAGTTCTTC. Reference TRBV7-6 and TRBJ2-1 proteins supply the regions before and after the CDR3; the full variable domain is: GAGVSQSPRYKVTKRGQDVALRCDPISGHVSLYWYRQALGQGPEFLTYFNYEAQQDKSGLPNDRFSAERPEGSISTLTIQRTEQRDSAMYRCASSLALGGPLYNEQFFGPGTRLTVL.